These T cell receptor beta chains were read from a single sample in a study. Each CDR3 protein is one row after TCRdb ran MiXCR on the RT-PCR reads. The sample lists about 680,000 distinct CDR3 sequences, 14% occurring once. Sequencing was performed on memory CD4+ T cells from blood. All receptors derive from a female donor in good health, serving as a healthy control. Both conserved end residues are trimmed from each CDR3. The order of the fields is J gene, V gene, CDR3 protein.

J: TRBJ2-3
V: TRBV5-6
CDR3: ASSLVGSSTDTQY

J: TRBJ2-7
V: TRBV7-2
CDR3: SSSKPGVYEQY

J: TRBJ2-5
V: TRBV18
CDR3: ASSPRAAYQETQY

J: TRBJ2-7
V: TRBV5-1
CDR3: ASSLGQLYEQY

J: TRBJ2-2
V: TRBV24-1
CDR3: ATSDRMAGELF

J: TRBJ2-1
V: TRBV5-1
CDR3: ASSPIQGVNEQF

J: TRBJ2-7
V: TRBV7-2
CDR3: ASSLDIRKPLEQY

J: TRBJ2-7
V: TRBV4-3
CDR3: ASSPTLSGSSYEQY

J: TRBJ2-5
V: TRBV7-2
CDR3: ASSSGLARETQY

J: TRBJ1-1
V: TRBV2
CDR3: ASRFRIGVNTEAF

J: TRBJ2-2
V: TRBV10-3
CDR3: AISEGKRYAGELF

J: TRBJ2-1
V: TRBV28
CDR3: ASSLSFSSYNEQF

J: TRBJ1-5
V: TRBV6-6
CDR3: ASSWDSSRNQPQH

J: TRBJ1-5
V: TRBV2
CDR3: ASSENVVGPQH

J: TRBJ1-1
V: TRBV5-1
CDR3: ASSSTQTNTEAF

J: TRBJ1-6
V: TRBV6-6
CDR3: ASNRGPNSPLH

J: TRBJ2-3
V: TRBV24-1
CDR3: ATSDHGQGADTQY

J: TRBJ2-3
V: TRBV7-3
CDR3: ASSLNVGGGQDTQY

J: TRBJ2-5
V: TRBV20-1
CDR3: SHPGLANQETQY

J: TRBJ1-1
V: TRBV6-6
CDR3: ASCWGDGGEAF

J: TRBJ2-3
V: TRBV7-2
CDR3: ASSFLSKDTQY

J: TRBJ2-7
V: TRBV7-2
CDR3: ASSSKGYEQY

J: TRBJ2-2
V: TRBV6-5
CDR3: ASSYDPSTGELF

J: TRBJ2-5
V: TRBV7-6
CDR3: ASSQTRNVGETQY

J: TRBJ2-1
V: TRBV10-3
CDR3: AAGTGGTYNEQF

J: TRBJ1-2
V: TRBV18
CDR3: ASFSPSNYGYT

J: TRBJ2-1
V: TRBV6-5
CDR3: ASRPPGDRGYNEQF

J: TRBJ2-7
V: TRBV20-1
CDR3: SASAGTTTYEQY

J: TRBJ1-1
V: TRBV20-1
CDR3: SGPDRVGGEAF

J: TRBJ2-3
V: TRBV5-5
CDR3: ASSPSSSDTQY

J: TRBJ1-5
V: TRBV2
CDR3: ATGLHGSQPQH

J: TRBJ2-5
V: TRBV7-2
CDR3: ASSILQETQY

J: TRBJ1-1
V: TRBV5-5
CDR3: ASSPWGEGTEAF

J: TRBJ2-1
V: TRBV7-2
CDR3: ASSLVGGQGLVEQF

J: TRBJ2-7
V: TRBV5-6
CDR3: ASSLVNEQY

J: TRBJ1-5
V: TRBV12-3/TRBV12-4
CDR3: ASSFRRGRGEHQPQH

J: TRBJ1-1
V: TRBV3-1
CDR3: ASSQGRQAEAF

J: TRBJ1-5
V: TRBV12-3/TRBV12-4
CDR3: ASTSGQGIQPQH

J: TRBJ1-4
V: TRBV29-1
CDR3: STGTGDEKLF

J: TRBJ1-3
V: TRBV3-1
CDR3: ASSQDLSAGNTIY

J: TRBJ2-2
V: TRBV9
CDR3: ASSKPNQGAGELF